Listed below are T cell receptor beta chains from one sample, sequenced in a study of cytotoxic CD8 clonotypes in ibrutinib-treated CLL. Repertoires were generated with immunoSEQ multiplex PCR, while TCRdb's copy carries only in-frame clones and drops some. The sample has about 63,000 clones; around 60% are singletons. The sample was PBMCs, taken after 12 months of ibrutinib treatment. The receptors stem from a human donor with chronic lymphocytic leukemia. Both conserved end residues are part of each CDR3. The order of the fields is J gene, V gene, clone size, D gene, CDR3 DNA, CDR3 protein. The D gene is left open where the match is weak. Clone sizes are given selectively: once, few, many, or a class where the clone is expanded.

j_gene: TRBJ1-3; v_gene: TRBV6-1; abundance: NA; d_gene: TRBD1; CDR3nt: TGTGCCAGCAGTGAGACAGGGACTCACTCTGGAAACACCATATATTTT; CDR3aa: CASSETGTHSGNTIYF
j_gene: TRBJ2-5; v_gene: TRBV6-1; abundance: many; d_gene: NA; CDR3nt: TGTGCCAGCCCCAAACAGGGACAAGAGACCCAGTACTTC; CDR3aa: CASPKQGQETQYF
j_gene: TRBJ2-5; v_gene: TRBV7-9; abundance: NA; d_gene: TRBD2; CDR3nt: TGTGCCAGCAGCTCAATGGGACTAAGGAACGAGACCCAGTACTTC; CDR3aa: CASSSMGLRNETQYF
j_gene: TRBJ2-5; v_gene: TRBV28; abundance: once; d_gene: TRBD2; CDR3nt: TGTGCCAGCAGCAAGGGACTAGCGATTTCGGAAAAGACCCAGTACTTC; CDR3aa: CASSKGLAISEKTQYF
j_gene: TRBJ2-3; v_gene: TRBV6-4; abundance: NA; d_gene: NA; CDR3nt: TGTGCCAGCAGTGACGGGGGTTCTAGCACAGATACGCAGTATTTT; CDR3aa: CASSDGGSSTDTQYF
j_gene: TRBJ2-5; v_gene: TRBV11-2; abundance: NA; d_gene: NA; CDR3nt: TGTGCCAGCAGCTTAGGCTCGGGAGTAGAGACCCAGTACTTC; CDR3aa: CASSLGSGVETQYF
j_gene: TRBJ1-3; v_gene: TRBV7-2; abundance: NA; d_gene: NA; CDR3nt: TGTGCCAGCAGCCCGAGAAGGGGGGGTGGAAACACCATATATTTT; CDR3aa: CASSPRRGGGNTIYF
j_gene: TRBJ1-6; v_gene: TRBV6-1; abundance: NA; d_gene: NA; CDR3nt: TGTGCCAGCAGTGAACGTGCAGGGCTTTCCAATTCACCCCTCCACTTT; CDR3aa: CASSERAGLSNSPLHF
j_gene: TRBJ1-4; v_gene: TRBV6-5; abundance: few; d_gene: NA; CDR3nt: TGTGCCAGCAGGGACGGGCCTAATGAAAAACTGTTTTTT; CDR3aa: CASRDGPNEKLFF
j_gene: TRBJ2-2; v_gene: TRBV6-1; abundance: NA; d_gene: TRBD1; CDR3nt: TGTGCCACCACAGACAGGGCCACGAACACCGGGGAGCTGTTTTTT; CDR3aa: CATTDRATNTGELFF
j_gene: TRBJ2-6; v_gene: TRBV19; abundance: NA; d_gene: NA; CDR3nt: TGTGCCAGTAGACGACTGGCCTCTGGGGCCAACGTCCTGACTTTC; CDR3aa: CASRRLASGANVLTF
j_gene: TRBJ2-1; v_gene: TRBV4-1; abundance: NA; d_gene: NA; CDR3nt: TGCGCCAGCAGCCAAGATAGCCCTAGCGCTTACAATGAGCAGTTCTTC; CDR3aa: CASSQDSPSAYNEQFF
j_gene: TRBJ1-5; v_gene: TRBV6-1; abundance: NA; d_gene: NA; CDR3nt: TGTGCCAGCAGGTCAAATCAGCCCCAGCATTTT; CDR3aa: CASRSNQPQHF
j_gene: TRBJ2-5; v_gene: TRBV7-9; abundance: once; d_gene: NA; CDR3nt: TGTGCCAGCAGCTTTCCCCAGGACCGGCGCCAAGAGACCCAGTACTTC; CDR3aa: CASSFPQDRRQETQYF
j_gene: TRBJ2-1; v_gene: TRBV18; abundance: NA; d_gene: NA; CDR3nt: TGTGCCAGCTCCCCCCGAGAGGAGCAGTTCTTC; CDR3aa: CASSPREEQFF
j_gene: TRBJ2-2; v_gene: TRBV27; abundance: NA; d_gene: NA; CDR3nt: TGTGCCAGCAGTCCAAGGACCCTCACCGGGGAGCTGTTTTTT; CDR3aa: CASSPRTLTGELFF
j_gene: TRBJ1-2; v_gene: TRBV5-8; abundance: NA; d_gene: NA; CDR3nt: TGTGCCAGCAGCCTAACAGGTTTGAACTATGGCTACACCTTC; CDR3aa: CASSLTGLNYGYTF
j_gene: TRBJ1-1; v_gene: TRBV5-6; abundance: NA; d_gene: TRBD1; CDR3nt: TGTGCCAGCAGCTTAAGAAGGACAGGGGGCACTGAAGCTTTCTTT; CDR3aa: CASSLRRTGGTEAFF
j_gene: TRBJ2-5; v_gene: TRBV2; abundance: NA; d_gene: NA; CDR3nt: TGTGCCAGCAGACAGGACCGGGGAGAGACCCAGTACTTC; CDR3aa: CASRQDRGETQYF
j_gene: TRBJ1-2; v_gene: TRBV7-2; abundance: NA; d_gene: TRBD1; CDR3nt: TGTGCCAGCAGCCAGACAGGGAAGGAGGGCTACACCTTC; CDR3aa: CASSQTGKEGYTF
j_gene: TRBJ2-1; v_gene: TRBV5-1; abundance: once; d_gene: TRBD2; CDR3nt: TGCGCCAGCAGCTTGGTGGGCGGGGGGGCCCATGAGCAGTTCTTC; CDR3aa: CASSLVGGGAHEQFF
j_gene: TRBJ2-7; v_gene: TRBV6-6; abundance: NA; d_gene: NA; CDR3nt: TGTGCCTCAATGCCTTCCCAGAGCTCCTACGAGCAGTACTTC; CDR3aa: CASMPSQSSYEQYF
j_gene: TRBJ2-5; v_gene: TRBV4-1; abundance: NA; d_gene: NA; CDR3nt: TGCGCCAGCAGCCTTAGACAGACGTACCAAGAGACCCAGTACTTC; CDR3aa: CASSLRQTYQETQYF
j_gene: TRBJ2-7; v_gene: TRBV7-2; abundance: NA; d_gene: TRBD1; CDR3nt: TGTGCCAGCAGCACGCGGACAGGGATTCGCGAGCAGTACTTC; CDR3aa: CASSTRTGIREQYF
j_gene: TRBJ2-7; v_gene: TRBV7-8; abundance: few; d_gene: TRBD2; CDR3nt: TGTGCCAGCAGCTTAGCCCCGTTAGCGGGACGAAACGAGCAGTACTTC; CDR3aa: CASSLAPLAGRNEQYF
j_gene: TRBJ2-3; v_gene: TRBV19; abundance: NA; d_gene: NA; CDR3nt: TGTGCCAGTAGTATTATTGGGGATACGCAGTATTTT; CDR3aa: CASSIIGDTQYF
j_gene: TRBJ2-3; v_gene: TRBV11-3; abundance: NA; d_gene: NA; CDR3nt: TGTGCCAGCAGCCACCCAAAGAGAAGACCCGGACAGAGCACAGATACGCAGTATTTT; CDR3aa: CASSHPKRRPGQSTDTQYF